This T cell receptor beta chain was obtained from a study of blood T cells in healthy people across ages. Study-wide results and limits: Roughly linear declines in TCR beta diversity per million T cells occurred with age. The unknown donor CMV status may have confounded expanded clonotype changes.

This CDR3 has 13 residues. The ends were cut back, 6 bases at V and 2 bases at J, with 11 bases in the middle. Germline V lookup: CDR1 ENHRY, CDR2 SYGVKD. With a J-beta primer mix and a sample-barcoded 5' primer, a second PCR ran 7 to 11 cycles. MiXCR, applied by TCRdb to the 5' RACE reads, yields one record per CDR3 protein. The sample holds 1 million or so distinct CDR3 sequences, 20% to 25% seen once. This clonotype has a handful of counts. The antigen is unknown. The sample also formed part of further work on T cells of mothers and their children. That study reports: Every mother supplied over 8.5 million TCR beta CDR3 reads and every child about 3 million. Biologically related mothers and children overlapped slightly more than unrelated pairs, a non-significant difference.

V and J are TRBV10-3 and TRBJ2-7; no definite D call. Sequences were obtained from blood. This sequence originates from a girl aged 2-10 years in good health. CDR3 DNA sequence: TGTGCCATCAGAGGTGGGGATACCTACGAGCAGTACTTC. It yields the protein CAIRGGDTYEQYF.